Detailed here is one T cell receptor beta chain. Its antigen remains unknown. This specimen comes from a study of T cell responses to AZD1222 COVID-19 vaccine. Clones were sequenced by immunoSEQ multiplex PCR, and TCRdb holds only the in-frame ones, with some missing. The data show 85,000 to 120,000 clones, around 83% seen once. The germline V gene has CDR1 MDHEN and CDR2 SYDVKM. There are 19 residues in the CDR3. With V trimmed by 8 bases and J by 3 bases, 22 bases remained unmatched. Study outcomes and limitations: Females outnumbered males among donors, who were mostly white British; clonal diversity was possibly underestimated. Once two AZD1222 doses were given, Spike-specific TCR breadth and depth went up.

This clonotype was obtained from an adult in good health. The J gene is TRBJ2-1, the V gene TRBV28, with 7 bases fitting TRBD2. Here the sequenced sample was peripheral blood, taken on day 0 of AZD1222 vaccination. As DNA, the CDR3 is TGTGCCAGCTATGGGGGGGAGACGGCGGTCGCAAAATACTACAATGAGCAGTTCTTC. The encoded protein is CASYGGETAVAKYYNEQFF.